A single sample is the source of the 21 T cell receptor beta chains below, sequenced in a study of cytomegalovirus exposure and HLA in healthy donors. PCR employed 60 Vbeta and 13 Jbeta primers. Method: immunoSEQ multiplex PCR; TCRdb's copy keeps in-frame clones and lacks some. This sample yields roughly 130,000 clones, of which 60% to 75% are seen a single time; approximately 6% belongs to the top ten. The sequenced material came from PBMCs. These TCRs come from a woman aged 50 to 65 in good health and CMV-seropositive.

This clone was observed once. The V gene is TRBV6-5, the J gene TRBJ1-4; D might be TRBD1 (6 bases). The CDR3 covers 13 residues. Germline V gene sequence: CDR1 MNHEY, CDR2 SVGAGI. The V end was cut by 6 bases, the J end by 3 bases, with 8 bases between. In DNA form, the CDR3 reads TGTGCCAGCAGCGGGGGGCCTAATGAAAAACTGTTTTTT. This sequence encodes CASSGGPNEKLFF.

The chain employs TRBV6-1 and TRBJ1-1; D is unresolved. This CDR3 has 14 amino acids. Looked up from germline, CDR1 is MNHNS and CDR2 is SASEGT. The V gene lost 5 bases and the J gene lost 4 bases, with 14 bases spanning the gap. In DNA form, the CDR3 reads TGTGCCAGCAGTTCAACTTGGGGAGGCACTGAAGCTTTCTTT. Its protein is CASSSTWGGTEAFF.

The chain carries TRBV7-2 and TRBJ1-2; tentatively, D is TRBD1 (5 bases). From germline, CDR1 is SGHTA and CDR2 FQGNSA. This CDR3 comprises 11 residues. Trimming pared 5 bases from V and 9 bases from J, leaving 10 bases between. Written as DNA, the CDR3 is TGTGCCAGCAGCCCAGGGTGGAGCTACACCTTC. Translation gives CASSPGWSYTF.

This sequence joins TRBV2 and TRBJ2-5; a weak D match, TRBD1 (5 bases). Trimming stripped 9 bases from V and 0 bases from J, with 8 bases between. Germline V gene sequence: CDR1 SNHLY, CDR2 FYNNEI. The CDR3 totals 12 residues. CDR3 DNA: TGTGCCAGTAGGGGTAACCAAGAGACCCAGTACTTC. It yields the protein CASRGNQETQYF.

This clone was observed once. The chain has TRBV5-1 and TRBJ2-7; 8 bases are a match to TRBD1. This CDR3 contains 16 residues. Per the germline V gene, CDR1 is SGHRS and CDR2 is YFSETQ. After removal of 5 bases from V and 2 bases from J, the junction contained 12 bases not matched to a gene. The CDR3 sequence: CASSWGSTGGTYEQYF. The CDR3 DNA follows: TGCGCCAGCAGTTGGGGGTCAACAGGGGGGACCTACGAGCAGTACTTC.

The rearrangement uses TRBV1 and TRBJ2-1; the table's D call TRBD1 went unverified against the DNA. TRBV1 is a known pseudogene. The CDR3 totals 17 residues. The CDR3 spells CTSSPPEGTGAYNEQFF. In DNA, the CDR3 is TGCACCAGCAGCCCACCCGAGGGGACAGGGGCCTACAATGAGCAGTTCTTC.

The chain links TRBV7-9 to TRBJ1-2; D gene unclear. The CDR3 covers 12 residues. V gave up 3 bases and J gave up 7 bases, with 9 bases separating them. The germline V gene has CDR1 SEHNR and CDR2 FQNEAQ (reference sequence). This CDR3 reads CASSLPASGYTF. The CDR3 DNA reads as TGTGCCAGCAGCTTGCCCGCGTCTGGCTACACCTTC.

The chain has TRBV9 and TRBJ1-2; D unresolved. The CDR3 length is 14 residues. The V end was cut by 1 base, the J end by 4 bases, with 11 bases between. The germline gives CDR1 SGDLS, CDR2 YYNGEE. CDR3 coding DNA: TGTGCCAGCAGCGTAAGCGGTGAAGGCTATGGCTACACCTTC. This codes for CASSVSGEGYGYTF.

The CDR3 here is CASSGTYEQYF. CDR3 nucleotide sequence: TGTGCCAGCAGTGGGACATACGAGCAGTACTTC. This chain links TRBV6-1 with TRBJ2-7; a weak D match, TRBD1 (5 bases). V dropped 4 bases and J dropped 4 bases, with 5 bases sitting between them. There are 11 residues in the CDR3. Germline V lookup: CDR1 MNHNS, CDR2 SASEGT.

The CDR3 DNA sequence: TGTGCCAGCAGCTTCATAGGGGGCACCATATATTTT. Its translation: CASSFIGGTIYF. V usage is TRBV5-6 and J usage is TRBJ1-3; D perhaps matches TRBD1 (6 bases). V was cut by 2 bases and J by 9 bases, with 9 bases left in between. CDR1 is SGHDT and CDR2 is YYEEEE in the germline V gene. The CDR3 is 12 amino acids.

CDR3: CASSESYGSYEQYF. CDR3 nucleotides: TGTGCCAGCAGTGAATCTTACGGGTCCTACGAGCAGTACTTC. V usage is TRBV6-1 and J usage is TRBJ2-7; no firm D call. The V gene lost 2 bases and the J gene lost 1 base, with 9 bases spanning the gap. The CDR3 is 14 amino acids. Per germline, CDR1 MNHNS and CDR2 SASEGT.

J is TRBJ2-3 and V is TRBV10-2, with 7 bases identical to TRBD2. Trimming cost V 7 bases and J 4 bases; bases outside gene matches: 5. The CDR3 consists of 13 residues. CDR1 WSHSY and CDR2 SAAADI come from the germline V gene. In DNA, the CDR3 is TGCGCCAGCAACCGGGGGGAGGCAGATACGCAGTATTTT. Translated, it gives CASNRGEADTQYF.

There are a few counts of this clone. The CDR3 nucleotides read TGTGCCAGCTATCGGCCGGGGAACTATGGCTACACCTTC. This encodes CASYRPGNYGYTF. The genes are TRBV6-1 and TRBJ1-2; no firm D call. CDR1 MNHNS and CDR2 SASEGT come from the germline V gene. V dropped 8 bases and J dropped 2 bases, with 12 bases sitting between them. The CDR3 has 13 residues.

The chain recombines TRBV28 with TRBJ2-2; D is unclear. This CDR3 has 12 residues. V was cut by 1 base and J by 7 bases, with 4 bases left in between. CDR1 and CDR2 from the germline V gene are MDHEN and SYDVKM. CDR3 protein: CASSLSFGELFF. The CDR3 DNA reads TGTGCCAGCAGTTTATCATTCGGGGAGCTGTTTTTT.

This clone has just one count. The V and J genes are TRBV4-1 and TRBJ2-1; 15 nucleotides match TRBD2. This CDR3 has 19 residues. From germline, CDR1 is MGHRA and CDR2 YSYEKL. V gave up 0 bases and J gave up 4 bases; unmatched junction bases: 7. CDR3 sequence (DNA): TGCGCCAGCAGCCAAGAGGGACTAGCGGGGGGTCCCCTTTACAATGAGCAGTTCTTC. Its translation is CASSQEGLAGGPLYNEQFF.

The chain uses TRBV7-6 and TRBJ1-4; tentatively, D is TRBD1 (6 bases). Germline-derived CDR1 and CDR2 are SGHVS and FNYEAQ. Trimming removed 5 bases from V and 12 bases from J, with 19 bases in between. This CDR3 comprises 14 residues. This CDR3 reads CASSLWAQSGELFF. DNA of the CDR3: TGTGCCAGCAGCCTATGGGCCCAATCAGGGGAACTGTTTTTT.

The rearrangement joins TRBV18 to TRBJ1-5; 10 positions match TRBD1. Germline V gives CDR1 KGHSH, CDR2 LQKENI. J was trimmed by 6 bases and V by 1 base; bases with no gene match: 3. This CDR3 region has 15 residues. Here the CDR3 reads CASSPQGQGIQPQHF. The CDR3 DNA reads TGTGCCAGCTCACCACAGGGACAGGGGATTCAGCCCCAGCATTTT.

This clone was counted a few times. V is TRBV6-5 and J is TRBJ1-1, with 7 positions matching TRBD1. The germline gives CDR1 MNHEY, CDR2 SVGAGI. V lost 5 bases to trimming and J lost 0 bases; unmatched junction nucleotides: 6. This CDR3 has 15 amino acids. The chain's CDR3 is CASSPPGQMNTEAFF. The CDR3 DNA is TGTGCCAGCAGTCCCCCGGGACAGATGAACACTGAAGCTTTCTTT.

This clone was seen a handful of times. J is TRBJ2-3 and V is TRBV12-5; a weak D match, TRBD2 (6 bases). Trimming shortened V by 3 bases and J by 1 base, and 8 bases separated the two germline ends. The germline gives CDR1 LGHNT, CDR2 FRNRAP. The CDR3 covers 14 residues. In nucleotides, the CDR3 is TGTGCTAGTGGTTTACCGGGGGGCACAGATACGCAGTATTTT. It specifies CASGLPGGTDTQYF.

The CDR3 nucleotides read TGTGCCAGCAGCTACGGACACCGTGAAGCTTTCTTT. As protein: CASSYGHREAFF. This chain uses TRBV13 with TRBJ1-1; a possible D gene is TRBD1 (5 bases). Trimming left V 4 bases short and J 7 bases short, with 10 bases between. Germline V gene lookup returns CDR1 PRHDT and CDR2 FYEKMQ (reference sequence). This CDR3 spans 12 amino acids.

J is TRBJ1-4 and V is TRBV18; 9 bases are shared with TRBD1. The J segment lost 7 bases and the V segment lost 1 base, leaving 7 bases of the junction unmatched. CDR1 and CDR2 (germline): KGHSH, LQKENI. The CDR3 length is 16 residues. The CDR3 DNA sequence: TGTGCCAGCTCACCACAGGTTACAGGGGGCATTGAAAAACTGTTTTTT. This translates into CASSPQVTGGIEKLFF.